This T cell receptor beta chain is from a study of PD-L1 blockade in urothelial cancer (dated by TCRdb to between 2016 and 2019). A note on the overall study: Therapy was started at some point between 2014 and 2016 for all patients, and atezolizumab 1,200 mg was administered intravenously every 3 weeks. About 90% of the roughly 29 patients were identified as males with urothelial cancer of bladder origin, and a prior smoking history was reported by 18 of 29 patients. Patients had an ECOG performance status of 0 or 1 and had received between 0 and 3 prior chemotherapy regimens. Blood samples were analyzed at two time points: 3 weeks after treatment start (second dose) and 6 weeks after treatment start. Blood samples gave a median of around 140,000 T cells and 77,000 or so unique TCRs, with a median clonality of 0.080. The study, an exploratory multi-omic analysis, examined somatic, immune and clinical correlates of response to PD-L1 blockade with atezolizumab in urothelial cancer. Pretreatment tumor samples, along with matched peripheral blood collected serially before and after atezolizumab treatment, underwent TCR sequencing. Durable clinical benefit meant progression-free survival longer than 6 months, and TCR features were also tested against progression-free and overall survival. In the same patients, whole exome sequencing and RNA sequencing of pretreatment tumors were performed in addition to TCR sequencing. About 10 patients achieved durable clinical benefit and fewer than 25 did not. Just over 28 patients had pretreatment blood TCR-seq, some 25 had at least one posttreatment blood collection, and some 25 had tumor TCR-seq. The paper as a whole reports these results and caveats: Greater expansion of tumor-associated TCR clones in peripheral blood 3 weeks after the start of treatment was observed in patients with durable benefit (n of about 21, p = 0.022). A pretreatment peripheral blood TCR clonality below the median was linked to improved progression-free and overall survival. Because the sample size was small (n ≈ 31) and many exploratory analyses were performed, the results are intended to be hypothesis-generating.

Synthetic TCR analog templates were spiked into each PCR to estimate absolute template abundance from read counts. The immunoSEQ assay was used to amplify TCRbeta CDR3 regions from genomic DNA with bias-controlled V and J gene primers. Sequencing of rearranged TCRbeta segments was performed at approximately 20X coverage. Under the source paper's analysis protocol: Clustering was used to correct sequencing errors, and CDR3s were annotated against IMGT to assign V, D and J genes. Only productive TCRbeta rearrangements were used in downstream analyses, excluding out-of-frame or stop-codon sequences. Clonality was computed as one minus Shannon entropy normalized by the log of the number of unique productive sequences. Fisher's exact test with Benjamini-Hochberg correction, using a cutoff of adjusted p below 0.01, was how clones that differed between time points or between blood and tumor were identified. This immuneACCESS table, as held by TCRdb, lists in-frame sequences with V and J called but not all clones. Of the missing ones, under half trace to an unresolved V gene in checked studies; the others have no known cause. V and J calls plus clone size are reproduced from that table; the DNA served to infer D and trimming. This sample is represented by tens of thousands of clones; 70% to 90% of them were singletons. Of the sample, approximately 7.1% is held by the ten largest clones.

A cohort of 25 to 30 patients with locally advanced or metastatic urothelial carcinoma, treated at Memorial Sloan Kettering on a trial protocol, was included. Peripheral blood mononuclear cells were collected pretreatment and during treatment, with between 1 and 8 total time points obtained per patient. The Qiagen DNeasy Blood extraction kit was used to purify genomic DNA from total PBMCs and tumor samples. PBMCs were collected pretreatment and during treatment, and were isolated and stored as previously described. This clone was detected only a few times. Its antigen has not been determined. The junction departs from the called germline gene at one end, perhaps through a read error. The CDR3 numbers 13 residues from cysteine through phenylalanine. Here the CDR3 DNA is all that survives: 39 bases in frame from base 1. Looking up the germline V gene yields CDR1 LGHNA and CDR2 YNFKEQ.

The chain links TRBV4-2 with TRBJ1-3; there is no confident call for the D gene. The clonotype originates from a man aged 55 to 70 with urothelial cancer. Sequenced here: PBMCs, sampled around atezolizumab (anti-PD-L1) treatment. The DNA is TGTGCCAGCAGCAAAGATCTGGAGAACACCATATATTTT. Its coded protein is CASSKDLENTIYF.